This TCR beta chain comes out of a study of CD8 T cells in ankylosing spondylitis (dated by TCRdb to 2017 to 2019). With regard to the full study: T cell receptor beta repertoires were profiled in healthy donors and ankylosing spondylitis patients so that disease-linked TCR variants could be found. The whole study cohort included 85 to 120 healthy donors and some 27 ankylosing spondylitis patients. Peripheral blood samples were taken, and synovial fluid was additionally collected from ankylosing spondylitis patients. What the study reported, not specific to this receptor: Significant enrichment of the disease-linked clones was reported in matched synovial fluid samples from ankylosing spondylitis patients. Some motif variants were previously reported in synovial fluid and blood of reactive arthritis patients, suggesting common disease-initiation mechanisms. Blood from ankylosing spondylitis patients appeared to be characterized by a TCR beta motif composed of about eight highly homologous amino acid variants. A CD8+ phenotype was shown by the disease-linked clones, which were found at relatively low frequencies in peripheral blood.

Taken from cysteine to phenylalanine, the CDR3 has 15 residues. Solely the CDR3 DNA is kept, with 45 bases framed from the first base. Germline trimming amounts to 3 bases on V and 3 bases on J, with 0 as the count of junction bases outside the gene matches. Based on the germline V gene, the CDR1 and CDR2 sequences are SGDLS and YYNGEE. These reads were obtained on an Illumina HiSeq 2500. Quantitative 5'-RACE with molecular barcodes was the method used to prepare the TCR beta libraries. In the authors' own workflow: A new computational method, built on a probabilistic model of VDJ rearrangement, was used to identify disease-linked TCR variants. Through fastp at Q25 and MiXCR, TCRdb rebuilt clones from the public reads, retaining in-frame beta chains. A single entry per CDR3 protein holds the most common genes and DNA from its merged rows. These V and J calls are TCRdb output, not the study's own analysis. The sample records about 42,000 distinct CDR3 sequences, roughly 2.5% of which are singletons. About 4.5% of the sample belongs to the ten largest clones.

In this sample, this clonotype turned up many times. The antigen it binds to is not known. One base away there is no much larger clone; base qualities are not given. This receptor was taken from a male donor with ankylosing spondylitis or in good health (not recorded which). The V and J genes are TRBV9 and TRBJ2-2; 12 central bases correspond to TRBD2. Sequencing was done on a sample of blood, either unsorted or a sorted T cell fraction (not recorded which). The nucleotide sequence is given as TGTGCCAGCAGCGGACTAGCGGGAGACACCGGGGAGCTGTTTTTT. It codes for CASSGLAGDTGELFF. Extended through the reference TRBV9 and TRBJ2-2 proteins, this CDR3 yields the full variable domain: DSGVTQTPKHLITATGQRVTLRCSPRSGDLSVYWYQQSLDQGLQFLIQYYNGEERAKGNILERFSAQQFPDLHSELNLSSLELGDSALYFCASSGLAGDTGELFFGEGSRLTVL.